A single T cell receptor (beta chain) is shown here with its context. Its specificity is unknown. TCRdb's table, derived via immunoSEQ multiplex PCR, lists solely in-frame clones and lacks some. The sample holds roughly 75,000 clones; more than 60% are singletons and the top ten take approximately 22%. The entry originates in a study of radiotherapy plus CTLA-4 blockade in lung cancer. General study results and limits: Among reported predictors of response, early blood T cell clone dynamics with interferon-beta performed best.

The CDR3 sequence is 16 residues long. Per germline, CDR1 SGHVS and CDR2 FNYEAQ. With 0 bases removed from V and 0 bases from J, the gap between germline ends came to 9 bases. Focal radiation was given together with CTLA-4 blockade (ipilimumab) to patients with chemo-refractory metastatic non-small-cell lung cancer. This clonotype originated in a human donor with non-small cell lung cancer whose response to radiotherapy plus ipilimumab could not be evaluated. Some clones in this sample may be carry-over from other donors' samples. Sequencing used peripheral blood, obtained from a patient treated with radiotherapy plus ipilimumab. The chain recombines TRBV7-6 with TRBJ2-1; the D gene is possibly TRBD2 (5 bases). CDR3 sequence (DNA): TGTGCCAGCAGCTTAGCGGGAGCTTTCTCCTACAATGAGCAGTTCTTC. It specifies CASSLAGAFSYNEQFF.